These T cell receptor beta chains were read from a single sample in a study of T cell repertoires in cytomegalovirus infection. TCRdb used MiXCR to reprocess the reads, holding one entry per CDR3 protein. The table shows more than 400,000 distinct CDR3 sequences, with around 27% occurring only once. Sequenced sample: PBMCs. The receptors were gathered from a human donor in good health (CMV status not recorded). Some clones in this sample may be carry-over from other donors' samples. CDR3s include the opening cysteine and the closing phenylalanine or tryptophan. The D gene is left open where the match is weak. Clone size is shown for a subset of rows, as once, few, many or a class of expanded clone.

V gene,clone size,J gene,D gene,CDR3 DNA,CDR3 protein
TRBV18,-,TRBJ2-4,-,TGTGCCAGCTCACCGAAAGGGGGAAGAAACATTCAGTACTTC,CASSPKGGRNIQYF
TRBV20-1,-,TRBJ1-2,-,TGCAGTGCCAGAGACAGTACTTCCTATGGCTACACCTTC,CSARDSTSYGYTF
TRBV6-1,many,TRBJ1-5,-,TGTGCCAGCAGTGACACTTCCAATCAGCCCCAGCATTTT,CASSDTSNQPQHF
TRBV7-7,-,TRBJ2-1,-,TGTGCCAGCAGCTTAGCGGGTGCCGGGAGCCCCTACAATGAGCAGTTCTTC,CASSLAGAGSPYNEQFF
TRBV20-1,-,TRBJ1-1,TRBD1,TGCAGTGCTAGGTCCCCCGACAGGGCAGGCACTGAAGCTTTCTTT,CSARSPDRAGTEAFF
TRBV20-1,-,TRBJ1-1,TRBD1,TGCAGTGCGACCCCGGCGACAGGGGCAAACACTGAAGCTTTCTTT,CSATPATGANTEAFF
TRBV7-2,many,TRBJ2-3,-,TGTGCCAGCAGCTTAGACCTAGTGGCGCAGTATTTT,CASSLDLVAQYF
TRBV14,-,TRBJ1-5,-,TGTGCCAGCAGCCAAGCGGGAAGCAATCAGCCCCAGCATTTT,CASSQAGSNQPQHF
TRBV5-4,-,TRBJ2-7,TRBD2,TGTGCCAGCAGCTTGGTGGTGGGAGGGCCCTACGAGCAGTACTTC,CASSLVVGGPYEQYF
TRBV4-2,-,TRBJ1-3,-,TGTGCCAGCAGACCCCTTGGTCCGGCAGATGGAAACACCATATATTTT,CASRPLGPADGNTIYF
TRBV19,once,TRBJ1-5,-,TGTGCCAGTAGTCCCGGGGGCCCGGGGGGCAATCAGCCCCAGCATTTT,CASSPGGPGGNQPQHF
TRBV6-6,-,TRBJ2-6,-,TGTGCCAGCAGTTACCTCCTCTCTGGGGCCAACGTCCTGACTTTC,CASSYLLSGANVLTF
TRBV19,few,TRBJ1-5,-,TGTGCCAGTAGTATAGCGGCAGATTGGCGGCCCCAGCATTTT,CASSIAADWRPQHF
TRBV6-1,many,TRBJ2-3,TRBD2,TGTGCCAGCCGACTAGCGGGAGCGGTTGGAGATACGCAGTATTTT,CASRLAGAVGDTQYF
TRBV12-3/TRBV12-4,many,TRBJ1-1,TRBD1,TGTGCCAGCAGACGGGGGACAGTCAGGACTGAAGCTTTCTTT,CASRRGTVRTEAFF
TRBV2,-,TRBJ2-3,TRBD2,TGTGCCAGCAGTGAACGGCGGGAGGGCCAGGATTTT,CASSERREGQDF
TRBV7-9,once,TRBJ1-6,-,TGTGCCAGCGCAGGGCTCGCCCTCCACTTT,CASAGLALHF
TRBV4-1,-,TRBJ1-2,-,TGCGCCAGCAGCCCCGCCTCAGGGGACTATGGCTACACCTTC,CASSPASGDYGYTF
TRBV5-3,-,TRBJ2-3,-,TGTGCCAGCAGTGGATCTAGCTCGAACACAGATACGCAGTATTTT,CASSGSSSNTDTQYF
TRBV7-6,-,TRBJ2-1,-,TGTGCCAGCAGCCTAGGGGGGGGGCCTGAGCAGTTCTTC,CASSLGGGPEQFF
TRBV27,-,TRBJ1-1,TRBD1,TGTGCCAGCAGTCTGACAGGGGTTTTCACTGAAGCTTTCTTT,CASSLTGVFTEAFF
TRBV11-3,-,TRBJ1-1,-,TGTGCCAGCAGCTTAGGAGTAGGGTTTGGGACTGAAGCTTTCTTT,CASSLGVGFGTEAFF
TRBV7-2,many,TRBJ2-7,TRBD1,TGTGCCAGCACCTCAGACAGGGGATCCTACGAGCAGTACTTC,CASTSDRGSYEQYF
TRBV19,few,TRBJ2-7,TRBD1,TGTGCCAGTAGTTTCGGGACAGGGATGGGTAACTCCTACGAGCAGTACTTC,CASSFGTGMGNSYEQYF
TRBV19,-,TRBJ2-7,TRBD2,TGTGCCAGTAGTTTCGGGACTAGCAGATACGAGCAGTACTTC,CASSFGTSRYEQYF
TRBV4-1,-,TRBJ2-7,TRBD2,TGCGCCAGCAGCCCTATAACACTAGCGGGACTCTACGAGCAGTACTTC,CASSPITLAGLYEQYF
TRBV7-9,many,TRBJ2-5,-,TGTGCCAGCAGCTCATACAGTCAAGAGACCCAGTACTTC,CASSSYSQETQYF
TRBV6-5,few,TRBJ1-6,TRBD1,TGTGCCAGCAGACTGGACAGGGGATCTCCCCTCCACTTT,CASRLDRGSPLHF
TRBV7-8,many,TRBJ2-1,TRBD2,TGTGCCAGCAGCTTAGTAGCGGGGCGGAGTAACGATGAGCAGTTCTTC,CASSLVAGRSNDEQFF
TRBV28,few,TRBJ2-2,-,TGTGCCAGCGACTCGTCCTGGAAAACCGGGGAGCTGTTTTTT,CASDSSWKTGELFF
TRBV7-2,many,TRBJ2-1,-,TGTGCCAGCAGCTTAGTCCATAGGACAGACGGAAGCTCCTACAATGAGCAGTTCTTC,CASSLVHRTDGSSYNEQFF
TRBV7-9,-,TRBJ2-1,-,TGTGCCAGCAGCTCAGTGGAGAACAATGAGCAGTTCTTC,CASSSVENNEQFF
TRBV7-8,-,TRBJ1-1,-,TGTGCCAGCAGCTTAAGCAGGGTGCCTGAAGCTTTCTTT,CASSLSRVPEAFF
TRBV6-6,-,TRBJ2-5,TRBD1,TGTGCCAGCACACCTAGGACAGGGGGCACTTACCAAGAGACCCAGTACTTC,CASTPRTGGTYQETQYF
TRBV10-3,-,TRBJ1-2,-,TGTGCCATCAGTGACGGTCGCCGTACCTATGGCTACACCTTC,CAISDGRRTYGYTF
TRBV14,few,TRBJ2-2,TRBD2,TGTGCCAGCAGCCATGGACTAGCGGTTCCCGGGGAGCTGTTTTTT,CASSHGLAVPGELFF
TRBV12-5,few,TRBJ2-7,-,TGTGCTAGTGGTTTCTGGAGGGGCTACGAGCAGTACTTC,CASGFWRGYEQYF
TRBV12-3/TRBV12-4,few,TRBJ1-5,TRBD1,TGTGCCAGCAGAATCGGGACAGACTCAAGTCAGCCCCAGCATTTT,CASRIGTDSSQPQHF
TRBV30,-,TRBJ2-3,TRBD2,TGTGCCTGGAGTGGCGGGACTAGCGGGAGTGGTGATACGCAGTATTTT,CAWSGGTSGSGDTQYF
TRBV7-6,few,TRBJ2-1,-,TGTGCCAGCACGACCCCCGGCCGTGCTGGTGAGCAGTTCTTC,CASTTPGRAGEQFF
TRBV4-1,-,TRBJ1-1,-,TGCGCCAGCAGCCAGGGGACCCAGAACACTGAAGCTTTCTTT,CASSQGTQNTEAFF
TRBV7-4,-,TRBJ2-7,-,TGTGCCACAACGGGCAGGGGGGTCCACGAGCAGTACTTC,CATTGRGVHEQYF
TRBV10-3,many,TRBJ2-7,-,TGTGCCATCAGTGTCCGTGTCAAGGACTCCTACGAGCAGTACTTC,CAISVRVKDSYEQYF
TRBV7-8,many,TRBJ1-2,-,TGTGCCAGCAGCTCGACAGAGGTGGAAGCTAACTATGGCTACACCTTC,CASSSTEVEANYGYTF
TRBV11-2,-,TRBJ2-1,-,TGTGCCAGCACCCGAGCCAGAAATGAGCAGTTCTTC,CASTRARNEQFF
TRBV7-3,few,TRBJ1-6,-,TGTGCCAGCAGCTCAGGACGGGCTCTACCCCTCCACTTT,CASSSGRALPLHF
TRBV15,-,TRBJ1-3,-,TGTGCCACCAGCACCGTCCGCTCTGGAAACACCATATATTTT,CATSTVRSGNTIYF
TRBV7-2,many,TRBJ2-5,-,TGTGCCAGCAGCTTATATGGCCCACAAGAGACCCAGTACTTC,CASSLYGPQETQYF
TRBV7-9,-,TRBJ2-5,-,TGTGCCAGCGGGGACGGACAGTACCAAGAGACCCAGTACTTC,CASGDGQYQETQYF